The rows below give T cell receptor beta chains drawn from one sample of a study of Graves' ophthalmopathy and Graves' hyperthyroidism. TCRdb itself ran the multiplex PCR reads through MiXCR, one entry per CDR3 protein. This table holds roughly 410,000 distinct CDR3 sequences, approximately 15% found once. The sample comprised peripheral blood. The receptors shown here come from a woman younger than 35 with stable Graves' hyperthyroidism. The CDR3 runs from the conserved cysteine through the conserved F or W.

>TRBJ2-2|TRBV24-1
CATSDPRQGSAGELFF
>TRBJ2-5|TRBV15
CATSRDELTGQRRETQYF
>TRBJ1-2|TRBV12-3/TRBV12-4
CASSLRALNYGYTF
>TRBJ2-2|TRBV24-1
CATRSGTTNTGELFF
>TRBJ1-1|TRBV29-1
CSVAGRMNTEAFF
>TRBJ2-7|TRBV7-2
CASSPRDSLGGQYF
>TRBJ2-7|TRBV12-3/TRBV12-4
CASSPGQGLLEEQYF
>TRBJ1-5|TRBV7-8
CASSLAGPGFNQPQHF
>TRBJ2-2|TRBV15
CATSRRGPSNTGELFF
>TRBJ2-5|TRBV2
CASRGTSGVETQYF
>TRBJ2-2|TRBV12-3/TRBV12-4
CASSPFQASGELFF
>TRBJ2-2|TRBV7-3
CASSLTMAGEITGELFF
>TRBJ1-1|TRBV19
CASSTGQGLGTEAFF
>TRBJ2-5|TRBV18
CASSTAAGQAATQYF
>TRBJ2-7|TRBV6-5
CASSYQRSGNEQYF
>TRBJ1-1|TRBV6-2/TRBV6-3
CASSYSAPNTEAFF
>TRBJ2-6|TRBV5-1
CASSLQGQGISGANVLTF
>TRBJ2-2|TRBV5-1
CASRWTGELFF
>TRBJ1-5|TRBV7-8
CASSPTGSGHQPQHF
>TRBJ2-5|TRBV4-2
CASSPRGGGLEETQYF
>TRBJ2-7|TRBV6-5
CASSHTRARLAGAEYEQYF
>TRBJ1-5|TRBV7-8
CASSLRARQGEQPQHF
>TRBJ2-7|TRBV20-1
CSASDSRDEQYF
>TRBJ2-7|TRBV19
CASSMGLTSSYEQYF
>TRBJ1-5|TRBV12-3/TRBV12-4
CASSFGTGSNQPQHF
>TRBJ2-4|TRBV6-1
CASRPLTGRSTIQYF